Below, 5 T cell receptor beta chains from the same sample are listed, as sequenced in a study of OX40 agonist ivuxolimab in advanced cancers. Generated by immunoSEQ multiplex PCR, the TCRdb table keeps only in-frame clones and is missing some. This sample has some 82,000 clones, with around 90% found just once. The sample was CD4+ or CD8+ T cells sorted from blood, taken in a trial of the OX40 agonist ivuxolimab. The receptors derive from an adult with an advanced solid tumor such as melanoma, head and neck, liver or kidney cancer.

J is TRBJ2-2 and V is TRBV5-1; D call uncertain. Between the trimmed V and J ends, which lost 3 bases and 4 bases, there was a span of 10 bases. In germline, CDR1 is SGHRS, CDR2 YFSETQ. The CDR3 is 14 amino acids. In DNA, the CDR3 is TGCGCCAGCAGCTCTTGGACGTTCACCGGGGAGCTGTTTTTT. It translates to CASSSWTFTGELFF.

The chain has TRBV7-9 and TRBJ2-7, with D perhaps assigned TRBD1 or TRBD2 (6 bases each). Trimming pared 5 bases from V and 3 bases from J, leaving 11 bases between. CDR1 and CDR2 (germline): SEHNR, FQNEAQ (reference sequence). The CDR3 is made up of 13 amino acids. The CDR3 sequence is CASSPRGGYEQYF. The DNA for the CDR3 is TGTGCCAGCAGCCCCAGGGGAGGCTACGAGCAGTACTTC.

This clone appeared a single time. The CDR3 region has the DNA TGTGCCAGCAGCTTAGGGACCTACCAGGGGACGCAGTACTTC. This translates into CASSLGTYQGTQYF. The rearrangement uses TRBV7-2 and TRBJ2-7; maybe TRBD1 (6 bases). Germline loops: CDR1 SGHTA, CDR2 FQGNSA. The length of the CDR3 is 14 residues. The V end was cut by 1 base, the J end by 9 bases, with 16 bases between. Variable domain in full (rest from reference TRBV7-2 and TRBJ2-7): GAGVSQSPSNKVTEKGKDVELRCDPISGHTALYWYRQSLGQGLEFLIYFQGNSAPDKSGLPSDRFSAERTGGSVSTLTIQRTQQEDSAVYLCASSLGTYQGTQYFGPGTRLTVT.

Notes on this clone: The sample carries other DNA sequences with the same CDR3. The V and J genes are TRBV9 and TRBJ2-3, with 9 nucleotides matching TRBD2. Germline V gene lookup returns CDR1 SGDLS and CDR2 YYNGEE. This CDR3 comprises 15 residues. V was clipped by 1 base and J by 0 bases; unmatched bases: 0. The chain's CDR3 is CASSVLAGSTDTQYF. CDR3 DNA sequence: TGTGCCAGCAGCGTACTAGCGGGGAGCACAGATACGCAGTATTTT. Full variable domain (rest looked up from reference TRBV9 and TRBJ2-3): DSGVTQTPKHLITATGQRVTLRCSPRSGDLSVYWYQQSLDQGLQFLIQYYNGEERAKGNILERFSAQQFPDLHSELNLSSLELGDSALYFCASSVLAGSTDTQYFGPGTRLTVL.

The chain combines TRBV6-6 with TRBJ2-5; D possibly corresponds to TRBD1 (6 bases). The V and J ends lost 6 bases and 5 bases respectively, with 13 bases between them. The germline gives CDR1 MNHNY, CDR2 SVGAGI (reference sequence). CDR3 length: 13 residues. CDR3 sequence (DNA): TGTGCCAGCAGAGAACAGGGAATCGAGACCCAGTACTTC. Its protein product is CASREQGIETQYF.